This T cell receptor (beta chain) was sequenced in a study of early T cells in non-severe SARS-CoV-2 infection (dated by TCRdb to the early 2020s). Describing the broader study: Bulk RNA from unsorted whole blood was used for TCR sequencing, so alpha and beta chains could not be paired. On the study overall, not on this receptor specifically: VDJdb matching was skewed toward anti-spike CD8 responses and likely underestimated virus-specific expansions, missing private and CD4 specificities.

To prepare the library, 5' RACE was applied. The sequencing machine was a NextSeq 500. To correct for sequencing error and PCR bias, the TCR library protocol tagged individual cDNA molecules with unique molecular identifiers. Sequencing covered both TCR alpha and beta chains, and within each sample the abundances of alpha and beta sequences were tightly co-correlated. The published analysis was carried out like this. Decombinator V4 was used to annotate TCR sequences for V gene, J gene and CDR3. TCRs were defined as expanded if a significant change between any two time points was detected under a Poisson model with p below 0.0001. TCR abundances were normalised to the total number of TCRs sequenced per sample and were expressed as counts per million. TRAV1-2 paired with TRAJ12, TRAJ20 or TRAJ33 defined MAIT TCRs, while TRAV10 paired with TRAJ18 defined iNKT TCRs. VDJdb, accessed 1 November 2021, was searched for CMV, EBV and SARS-CoV-2 annotated TCRs, excluding TCRs annotated for multiple antigens. Through fastp at Q25 and MiXCR, TCRdb rebuilt clones from the public reads, retaining in-frame beta chains. Entries that share a CDR3 protein sequence are merged under the most common genes and DNA. It is TCRdb's table, rather than the study itself, that gives the V and J calls and clone size. Within this sample are just under 65,000 distinct CDR3 sequences, with roughly 9% of them counted one time only. The ten largest clones add up to roughly 12% of the sample.

A case-control design nested within a healthcare worker cohort in London, UK, was used, with weekly nasopharyngeal swab PCR tests and blood sampling performed. Healthcare workers were recruited between 23 and 31 March 2020, during the week of the UK lockdown, and were followed weekly for up to about 16 weeks. For CDR1 and CDR2, the germline V gene (reference sequence) lists SGHNT and YYREEE. V and J are truncated by 4 bases and 4 bases respectively, leaving an intervening sequence of 18 bases. From cysteine to phenylalanine, the CDR3 is 16 amino acids long. Only the CDR3 part of the read is kept: 48 bases, read in frame from the first base. This clonotype was recorded many times. Its antigen target is currently unknown. The sample holds no much larger clone one base away, and base qualities are not on file.

Sequences were derived from whole blood, sampled at baseline. The chain joins TRBV5-4 to TRBJ2-1; the D gene is perhaps TRBD1 or TRBD2, each of them matching over 6 bases. This clonotype was sampled from an adult who was a healthcare worker with PCR-confirmed SARS-CoV-2 infection or an uninfected control (not recorded which). The CDR3 here reads CASSLLGGGQYNEQFF. At the DNA level, the sequence is TGTGCCAGCAGCCTCTTGGGGGGCGGACAGTACAATGAGCAGTTCTTC.